This T cell receptor (beta chain) was observed in a study of preoperative IRX-2 immunotherapy in early breast cancer. V lost 3 bases to trimming and J lost 2 bases; unmatched junction nucleotides: 3. CDR3 length: 14 amino acids. CDR1 is LNHDA and CDR2 is SQIVND in the germline V gene (reference sequence). Some clones are missing from TCRdb's copy, which holds only in-frame ones; the method was immunoSEQ multiplex PCR. The table records 25,000 to 30,000 clones, 82% of them present only once. Documented treatment: preoperative locoregional IRX-2 cytokine immunotherapy. The sample here was taken from a patient treated with IRX-2 immunotherapy. The chain has TRBV19 and TRBJ1-1; 7 nucleotides match TRBD1. This receptor was obtained from a human donor with breast cancer. In DNA, the CDR3 is TGTGCCAGTAGTATGCGACAGGGAAACACTGAAGCTTTCTTT. Its translation is CASSMRQGNTEAFF. Combining the CDR3 with reference TRBV19 and TRBJ1-1 gives the whole variable domain DGGITQSPKYLFRKEGQNVTLSCEQNLNHDAMYWYRQDPGQGLRLIYYSQIVNDFQKGDIAEGYSVSREKKESFPLTVTSAQKNPTAFYLCASSMRQGNTEAFFGQGTRLTVV.